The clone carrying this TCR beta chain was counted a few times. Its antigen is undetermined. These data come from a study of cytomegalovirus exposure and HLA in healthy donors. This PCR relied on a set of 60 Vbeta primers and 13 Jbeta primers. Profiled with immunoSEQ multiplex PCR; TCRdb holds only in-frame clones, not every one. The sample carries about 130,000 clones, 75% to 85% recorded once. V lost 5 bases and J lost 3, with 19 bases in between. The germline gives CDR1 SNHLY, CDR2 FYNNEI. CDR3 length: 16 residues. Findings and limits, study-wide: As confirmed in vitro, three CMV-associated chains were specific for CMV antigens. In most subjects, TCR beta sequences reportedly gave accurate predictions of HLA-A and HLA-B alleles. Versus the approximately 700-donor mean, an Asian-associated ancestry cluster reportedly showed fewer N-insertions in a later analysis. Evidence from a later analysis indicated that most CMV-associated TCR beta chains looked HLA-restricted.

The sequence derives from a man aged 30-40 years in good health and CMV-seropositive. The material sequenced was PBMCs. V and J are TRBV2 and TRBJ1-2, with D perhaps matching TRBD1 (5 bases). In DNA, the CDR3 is TGTGCCAGCAGTTTGGACATGCCACCGGTAGACTATGGCTACACCTTC. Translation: CASSLDMPPVDYGYTF.